Given below is one T cell receptor (beta chain) in context. As processed by the authors: From reference gene primer amplification, estimates of nucleated cell counts were derived. Produced via immunoSEQ multiplex PCR; TCRdb's table is partial and in-frame only. V and J calls and clone size are those listed in that table; D and trimming were worked out from the DNA. This sample has 60,000 to 70,000 clones, with approximately 86% found just once. The data were obtained in a study of blood T cell repertoires in COVID-19. Germline CDR1 LGHDT, CDR2 YNNKEL (reference sequence). V gave up 4 bases and J gave up 6 bases; unmatched junction bases: 3. The CDR3 is 15 amino acids.

The material sequenced was peripheral blood. This chain joins TRBV3-1 (or the pseudogene TRBV3-2) and TRBJ2-1; 13 bases match TRBD2. This receptor was identified in a woman aged 60 to 75 with acute or convalescent COVID-19. This chain's CDR3 is CASSPGLAGANEQFF. The CDR3 nucleotides are TGTGCCAGCAGCCCCGGACTAGCGGGGGCCAATGAGCAGTTCTTC.